This T cell receptor beta chain was captured by sequencing in a study of T cell changes during pregnancy in multiple sclerosis. Profiling relied on immunoSEQ multiplex PCR, and the TCRdb table lists in-frame clones only, not all of them. The sample comprises tens of thousands of clones, roughly 92% of which are singletons, and approximately 3% rests with the top ten. CDR1 PRHDT and CDR2 FYEKMQ come from the germline V gene (reference sequence). Trimming removed 5 bases from V and 0 bases from J, with 22 bases in between. This CDR3 spans 18 amino acids. This specimen consisted of CD8+ T cells from peripheral blood mononuclear cells, obtained in the third trimester of pregnancy. The sequence was collected from a female donor in good health, enrolled as a control in a pregnancy study. The chain is built from TRBV13 and TRBJ1-1; D remains unclear. The CDR3 loop reads CASSLRKLTGIMNTEAFF. The CDR3 DNA follows: TGTGCCAGCAGCCTACGAAAATTAACGGGTATCATGAACACTGAAGCTTTCTTT.